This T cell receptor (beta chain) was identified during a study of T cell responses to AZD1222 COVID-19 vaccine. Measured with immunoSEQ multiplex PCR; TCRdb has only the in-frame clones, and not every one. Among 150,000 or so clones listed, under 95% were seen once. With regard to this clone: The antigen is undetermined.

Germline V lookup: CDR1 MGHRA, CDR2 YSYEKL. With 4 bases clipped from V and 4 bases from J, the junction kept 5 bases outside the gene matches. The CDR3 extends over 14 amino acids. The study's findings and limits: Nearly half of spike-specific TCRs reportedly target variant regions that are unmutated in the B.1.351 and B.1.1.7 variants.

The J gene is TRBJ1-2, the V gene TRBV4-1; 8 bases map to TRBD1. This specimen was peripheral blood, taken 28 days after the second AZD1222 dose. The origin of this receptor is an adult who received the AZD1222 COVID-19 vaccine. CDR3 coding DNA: TGCGCCAGCAGCCCCGGACAGGGCGGCTATGGCTACACCTTC. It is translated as CASSPGQGGYGYTF.